This section outlines one T cell receptor beta chain sequence together with its context. This sample stems from a study of blood T cell repertoires in COVID-19. Study at large: The United States, Italy and Spain provided the acute and convalescent COVID-19 samples. PBMCs, B-cell-depleted T cells, or T cells provided the cDNA or gDNA that made up the material.

Original handling: Amplification of reference gene primers was used by the study to estimate nucleated cell counts. Libraries were prepared by immunoSEQ multiplex PCR; TCRdb keeps only in-frame clonotypes and omits some of them. The DNA was the basis for D and trimming; V, J and clone size are from that table. The repertoire holds roughly 50,000 clones, with 84% as singletons. There are 14 residues in the CDR3. The V gene's germline CDR1 is KGHSH and CDR2 LQKENI. Trimming removed 2 bases from V and 8 bases from J; junction bases left unmatched: 0. This receptor was identified in a woman older than 75 with acute or convalescent COVID-19. This chain connects TRBV18 to TRBJ2-3; 14 nucleotides match TRBD2. The sample was peripheral blood. CDR3 coding DNA: TGTGCCAGCTCACCAGGGACTAGCGGGAGTACGCAGTATTTT. It translates to CASSPGTSGSTQYF.